This TCR beta chain was sequenced during a study of blood T cell repertoires in COVID-19. About the study: Samples came from the United States, Italy and Spain, spanning acute and convalescent COVID-19. In each case, the material was cDNA or gDNA derived from T cells, B-cell-depleted T cells, or PBMCs.

Original handling: Reference gene primer amplification in the assay estimated nucleated cell counts. TCRdb's copy holds only in-frame clones and misses some; the assay was immunoSEQ multiplex PCR. That table gives V, J and clone size, and the DNA gave D and trimming. The sample yields some 190,000 clones, around 85% seen once. CDR1 SGHNT and CDR2 YYREEE come from the germline V gene (reference sequence). The CDR3 has 17 amino acids. After removal of 0 bases from V and 3 bases from J, the junction contained 6 bases not matched to a gene. The sequenced material came from peripheral blood. The receptor comes from a man under 40 with acute or convalescent COVID-19. This chain joins TRBV5-4 and TRBJ2-3; 11 bases are a match to TRBD1. The CDR3 loop reads CASSLDWTGGGTDTQYF. The CDR3 DNA reads as TGTGCCAGCAGCTTGGATTGGACAGGGGGCGGGACAGATACGCAGTATTTT.